The next 18 T cell receptor beta chains were all read from a single sample in a study of beta chain features in type 1 diabetes. All of the isolated RNA was reverse transcribed, so expressed TCRB transcripts were sequenced. The repertoire was sequenced with immunoSEQ multiplex PCR; TCRdb's copy has only in-frame clones and lacks some. The repertoire has about 660,000 clones, more than 13% of them found once; the top ten carry roughly 0.04%. Their antigen targets remain unknown. Whole-study results and caveats: In every one of the four CD4+ subsets, TCRB CDR3s were moderately but significantly shorter in Type 1 diabetes patients.

Sequencing input: naive CD4+ T cells from blood. The receptors were sampled from a man aged 18 to 29 with type 1 diabetes.

The chain is built from TRBV30 and TRBJ2-2, with 7 bases that match TRBD1. This CDR3 contains 19 residues. V gave up 0 bases and J gave up 4 bases; unmatched junction bases: 17. Germline V gene sequence: CDR1 GTSNPN, CDR2 SVGIG (reference sequence). DNA of the CDR3: TGTGCCTGGAGTGTTCTCAGAGTAGGGGGCGTCTTTTTCACCGGGGAGCTGTTTTTT. This codes for CAWSVLRVGGVFFTGELFF.

The gene calls are TRBV15 and TRBJ1-2; no clear D. CDR3 length equals 15 residues. Trimming pared 3 bases from V and 7 bases from J, leaving 18 bases between. The germline V gene encodes CDR1 LNHNV and CDR2 YYDKDF (reference sequence). The CDR3 sequence: CATSRMLSPTSGYTF. DNA for the CDR3: TGTGCCACCAGCAGGATGTTGTCCCCAACAAGTGGCTACACCTTC. The full variable domain, completed using reference TRBV15 and TRBJ1-2, is DAMVIQNPRYQVTQFGKPVTLSCSQTLNHNVMYWYQQKSSQAPKLLFHYYDKDFNNEADTPDNFQSRRPNTSFCFLDIRSPGLGDTAMYLCATSRMLSPTSGYTFGSGTRLTVV.

This clone was observed a few times. This chain connects TRBV11-1 to TRBJ1-1, with D unclear. The CDR3 length is 15 residues. Germline CDR1 reads SGHAT; CDR2 reads FQDESV (reference sequence). Deletions cut 5 bases from V and 1 base from J, with 14 bases between. CDR3 coding DNA: TGTGCCAGCAGCCTAGTCTTTGGAGGGAACACTGAAGCTTTCTTT. Amino acid sequence: CASSLVFGGNTEAFF.

This clone occurred a few times. For the CDR3, the DNA is TGCAGCGTTGAGTCTGGGATCGGCACAGATACGCAGTATTTT. Translation: CSVESGIGTDTQYF. The V call is TRBV29-1, the J call TRBJ2-3; no clear D. This CDR3 has 14 amino acids. Looked up from germline, CDR1 is SQVTM and CDR2 is ANQGSEA. The V gene lost 3 bases and the J gene lost 1 base, with 11 bases spanning the gap.

This clone was seen a handful of times. The chain couples TRBV5-6 to TRBJ2-5, with D possibly matching TRBD1 (6 bases). In germline, CDR1 is SGHDT, CDR2 YYEEEE. This CDR3 spans 13 amino acids. V was cut by 4 bases and J by 3 bases, with 10 bases left in between. CDR3 in amino acids: CASSRTVEETQYF. The DNA of the CDR3 is TGTGCCAGCAGCCGGACAGTCGAAGAGACCCAGTACTTC.

On this clone itself: An end of the junction does not agree with germline; a read error may underlie this. The V call is TRBV18, the J call TRBJ1-1, with TRBD1 identical over 9 bases. CDR3 length: 14 amino acids. CDR1 and CDR2 (germline): KGHSH, LQKENI. The CDR3 here is CASSPVTGGTEAFF. CDR3 in DNA: TGCGCCAGCTCACCCGTGACAGGGGGAACTGAAGCTTTCTTT.

This sequence joins TRBV11-2 and TRBJ2-7, with 8 bases matching TRBD1. The CDR3 loop spans 15 amino acids. V shed 3 bases, J shed 6 bases, and the junction held 10 bases outside the gene matches. CDR1 and CDR2 (germline): SGHAT, FQNNGV. DNA of the CDR3: TGTGCCAGCAGCTTTGTCCAGGGGGCTCCGTCCGAGCAGTACTTC. Translated, it gives CASSFVQGAPSEQYF.

The genes are TRBV30 and TRBJ2-1; D is ambiguous. V shed 7 bases and J shed 0 bases, with 10 bases lying between them. The germline V gene has CDR1 GTSNPN and CDR2 SVGIG (reference sequence). The CDR3 length is 13 residues. CDR3 sequence reads: CAFSSSSYNEQFF. CDR3 bases: TGTGCCTTCAGCAGCAGCTCCTACAATGAGCAGTTCTTC. The full variable domain, rest sourced from reference TRBV30 and TRBJ2-1, is SQTIHQWPATLVQPVGSPLSLECTVEGTSNPNLYWYRQAAGRGLQLLFYSVGIGQISSEVPQNLSASRPQDRQFILSSKKLLLSDSGFYLCAFSSSSYNEQFFGPGTRLTVL.

This clone was seen more than once but under ten times. The CDR3 sequence: CASSGGTVNNEQFF. The CDR3 bases are TGTGCCAGCAGTGGGGGGACAGTCAACAATGAGCAGTTCTTC. The V call is TRBV2, the J call TRBJ2-1, with TRBD1 matching over 7 bases. The length of the CDR3 is 14 residues. Unmatched junction bases numbered 5, after V lost 4 bases and J lost 5 bases. Germline CDR1 is SNHLY and CDR2 is FYNNEI.

This chain links TRBV7-2 with TRBJ2-2; 8 bases fit TRBD1. The CDR3 loop spans 15 amino acids. Germline CDR1 SGHTA, CDR2 FQGNSA. The ends lost 3 bases at V and 6 bases at J; junction bases unmatched: 6. The CDR3 loop reads CASSFVTGEAGELFF. In nucleotides, the CDR3 is TGTGCCAGCAGCTTTGTGACAGGGGAGGCCGGGGAGCTGTTTTTT. Filled out from reference TRBV7-2 and TRBJ2-2, the complete variable domain reads GAGVSQSPSNKVTEKGKDVELRCDPISGHTALYWYRQSLGQGLEFLIYFQGNSAPDKSGLPSDRFSAERTGGSVSTLTIQRTQQEDSAVYLCASSFVTGEAGELFFGEGSRLTVL.

This clone was seen only a few times. In DNA, the CDR3 is TGTGCCAGCAGTCTACAGGGCGCCGGAGAAAATGAGCAGTTCTTC. It translates to CASSLQGAGENEQFF. This chain connects TRBV6-5 to TRBJ2-1; the D gene is possibly TRBD1 (6 bases). CDR3 length: 15 amino acids. V dropped 5 bases and J dropped 7 bases, with 18 bases sitting between them. Germline loops: CDR1 MNHEY, CDR2 SVGAGI.

This clone was observed a handful of times. The chain's CDR3 is CSVVRDRGTEAFF. The CDR3 coding sequence is TGCAGCGTTGTACGGGACAGGGGCACTGAAGCTTTCTTT. The chain combines TRBV29-1 with TRBJ1-1; 10 bases map to TRBD1. Germline CDR1 reads SQVTM; CDR2 reads ANQGSEA. V lost 4 bases and J lost 4; bases outside the gene matches: 3. This CDR3 is 13 amino acids long.

The chain has TRBV2 and TRBJ2-7; TRBD1 matches at 7 bases. Germline-derived CDR1 and CDR2 are SNHLY and FYNNEI. CDR3 length: 13 residues. After removal of 4 bases from V and 6 bases from J, the junction contained 6 bases not matched to a gene. The DNA for the CDR3 is TGTGCCAGCAGTGCAAGGGGGCCTCTCGAGCAGTACTTC. This gives the protein CASSARGPLEQYF.

The V gene is TRBV6-6, the J gene TRBJ2-7; D possibly corresponds to TRBD1 (5 bases). The CDR3 runs to 13 residues. The ends were cut back, 7 bases at V and 3 bases at J, with 13 bases in the middle. Germline lookup yields CDR1 MNHNY and CDR2 SVGAGI (reference sequence). The CDR3 DNA follows: TGTGCCAGCACCTTAGACAGCTTCTACGAGCAGTACTTC. This gives the protein CASTLDSFYEQYF.

V usage is TRBV5-6 and J usage is TRBJ2-6, with D possibly matching TRBD2 (5 bases). Germline V lookup: CDR1 SGHDT, CDR2 YYEEEE. V lost 4 bases to trimming and J lost 0 bases, with 11 bases between them. There are 16 residues in the CDR3. The CDR3 DNA reads TGTGCCAGCAGCCTGCTGGGAGTCTCTGGGGCCAACGTCCTGACTTTC. It encodes CASSLLGVSGANVLTF.

This CDR3 is CASSQAGTSGNYEQYF. CDR3 bases: TGTGCCAGCAGCCAAGCTGGGACTAGCGGGAATTACGAGCAGTACTTC. The rearrangement uses TRBV4-2 and TRBJ2-7; TRBD2 matches at 13 bases. CDR3 length: 16 amino acids. V lost 1 base to trimming and J lost 4 bases; unmatched junction nucleotides: 4. The germline V gene has CDR1 LGHNA and CDR2 YNFKEQ.

There are a few counts of this clone. This chain links TRBV5-6 with TRBJ2-3; D is possibly TRBD2 (5 bases). CDR1 is SGHDT, CDR2 YYEEEE, per germline. The germline V and J ends were trimmed by 1 base and 2 bases, with 11 bases remaining between them. The CDR3 extends over 15 amino acids. The CDR3 reads CASSLRLAVTDTQYF. The CDR3 DNA reads TGTGCCAGCAGCTTGCGGCTAGCTGTCACAGATACGCAGTATTTT. Based on the CDR3 plus reference TRBV5-6 and TRBJ2-3, the full variable domain is DAGVTQSPTHLIKTRGQQVTLRCSPKSGHDTVSWYQQALGQGPQFIFQYYEEEERQRGNFPDRFSGHQFPNYSSELNVNALLLGDSALYLCASSLRLAVTDTQYFGPGTRLTVL.

This clone was seen more than once but under ten times. The chain combines TRBV4-1 with TRBJ2-3; TRBD1 agrees at 9 bases. Germline CDR1 is MGHRA and CDR2 is YSYEKL. The CDR3 totals 15 residues. V shed 5 bases, J shed 6 bases, and the junction held 9 bases outside the gene matches. The chain's CDR3 is CASSSGQGHEDTQYF. In DNA, the CDR3 is TGCGCCAGCAGCTCAGGACAGGGGCACGAGGATACGCAGTATTTT.